A selection of T cell receptor beta chains follows, all from one sample in a study of blood T cell repertoires in COVID-19. TCRdb's copy holds only in-frame clones and misses some; the assay was immunoSEQ multiplex PCR. The sample shows about 89,000 clones, 75% to 90% of them seen only once. Sequenced material: peripheral blood. These receptor sequences come from a woman aged 80 or older with acute or convalescent COVID-19. Each CDR3 is given with its conserved first and last residue. Each record gives: J gene, V gene, clone size, D gene, CDR3 protein, CDR3 DNA. A D gene is named only where the DNA matches it firmly. Not all rows give a size; the values are once, few, many and, for expanded clones, a class.

J gene: TRBJ2-5; V gene: TRBV5-1; clone size: NA; D gene: NA; CDR3 protein: CASSLASIQETQYF; CDR3 DNA: TGCGCCAGCAGCTTAGCGAGTATTCAAGAGACCCAGTACTTC
J gene: TRBJ2-3; V gene: TRBV7-6; clone size: NA; D gene: TRBD2; CDR3 protein: CASSPAGVISDTQYF; CDR3 DNA: TGTGCCAGCAGCCCAGCGGGAGTGATTTCAGATACGCAGTATTTT
J gene: TRBJ1-1; V gene: TRBV5-8; clone size: NA; D gene: NA; CDR3 protein: CASSFDTMNTEAFF; CDR3 DNA: TGTGCCAGCAGCTTCGACACAATGAACACTGAAGCTTTCTTT
J gene: TRBJ2-4; V gene: TRBV19; clone size: NA; D gene: NA; CDR3 protein: CASLGLAKHIQYF; CDR3 DNA: TGTGCCAGCCTTGGGCTAGCGAAGCACATTCAGTACTTC
J gene: TRBJ2-1; V gene: TRBV11-2; clone size: NA; D gene: TRBD2; CDR3 protein: CASSLRLAGGRLIGEQFF; CDR3 DNA: TGTGCCAGCAGCTTGAGACTAGCGGGGGGCCGACTTATAGGTGAGCAGTTCTTC
J gene: TRBJ2-1; V gene: TRBV7-3; clone size: few; D gene: TRBD2; CDR3 protein: CASSPGTSGGAHEQFF; CDR3 DNA: TGTGCCAGCAGCCCTGGGACTAGCGGGGGGGCCCATGAGCAGTTCTTC
J gene: TRBJ1-5; V gene: TRBV16; clone size: NA; D gene: TRBD1; CDR3 protein: CASSQGTGLNQPQHF; CDR3 DNA: TGTGCCAGCAGCCAAGGGACAGGCCTAAATCAGCCCCAGCATTTT
J gene: TRBJ2-3; V gene: TRBV11-2; clone size: NA; D gene: TRBD2; CDR3 protein: CASSLAPNGRAIDTQYF; CDR3 DNA: TGTGCCAGCAGCTTAGCCCCTAACGGGAGGGCGATAGATACGCAGTATTTT
J gene: TRBJ1-6; V gene: TRBV28; clone size: once; D gene: NA; CDR3 protein: CASSLGHSPLHF; CDR3 DNA: TGTGCCAGCAGTCTTGGGCACTCACCCCTCCACTTT
J gene: TRBJ1-1; V gene: TRBV4-2; clone size: NA; D gene: NA; CDR3 protein: CASSRHREYTEAFF; CDR3 DNA: TGTGCCAGCAGCCGCCACAGGGAATACACTGAAGCTTTCTTT
J gene: TRBJ2-4; V gene: TRBV7-9; clone size: NA; D gene: NA; CDR3 protein: CASTQGGVKNIQYF; CDR3 DNA: TGTGCCAGCACCCAGGGGGGCGTCAAAAACATTCAGTACTTC
J gene: TRBJ2-1; V gene: TRBV9; clone size: once; D gene: TRBD2; CDR3 protein: CASSPAGASYNEQFF; CDR3 DNA: TGTGCCAGCAGCCCAGCGGGAGCTTCCTACAATGAGCAGTTCTTC
J gene: TRBJ1-4; V gene: TRBV5-6; clone size: few; D gene: NA; CDR3 protein: CASQRWDEKLFF; CDR3 DNA: TGTGCCAGCCAGCGATGGGATGAAAAACTGTTTTTT
J gene: TRBJ1-2; V gene: TRBV5-4; clone size: once; D gene: NA; CDR3 protein: CASSPRTPNYGYTF; CDR3 DNA: TGTGCCAGCAGCCCAAGGACTCCTAACTATGGCTACACCTTC
J gene: TRBJ1-5; V gene: TRBV19; clone size: NA; D gene: TRBD1; CDR3 protein: CASTGTGTGGNQPQHF; CDR3 DNA: TGTGCCAGTACCGGAACCGGGACAGGGGGCAATCAGCCCCAGCATTTT
J gene: TRBJ1-1; V gene: TRBV25-1; clone size: NA; D gene: NA; CDR3 protein: CASSPRTSTATEAFF; CDR3 DNA: TGTGCCAGCAGTCCCCGGACTTCGACGGCCACTGAAGCTTTCTTT